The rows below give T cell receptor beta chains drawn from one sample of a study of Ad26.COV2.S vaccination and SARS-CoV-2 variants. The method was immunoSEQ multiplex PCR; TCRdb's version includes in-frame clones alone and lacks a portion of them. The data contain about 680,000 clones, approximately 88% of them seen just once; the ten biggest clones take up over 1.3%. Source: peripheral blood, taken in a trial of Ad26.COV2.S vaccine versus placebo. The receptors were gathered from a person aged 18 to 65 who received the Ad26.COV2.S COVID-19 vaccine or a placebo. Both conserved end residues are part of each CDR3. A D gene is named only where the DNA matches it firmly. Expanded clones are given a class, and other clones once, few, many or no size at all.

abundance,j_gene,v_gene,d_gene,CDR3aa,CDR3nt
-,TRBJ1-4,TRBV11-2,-,CASSSLEGLRKLFF,TGTGCCAGCAGCTCCTTAGAGGGGCTGAGGAAACTGTTTTTT
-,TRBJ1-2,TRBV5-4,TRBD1,CASSSGQDNYGYTF,TGTGCCAGCAGCAGTGGACAGGACAACTATGGCTACACCTTC
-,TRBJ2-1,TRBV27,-,CASKEARIVVSEQFF,TGTGCCAGCAAAGAAGCTAGGATTGTTGTCAGTGAGCAGTTCTTC
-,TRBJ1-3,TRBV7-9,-,CASSFAGVNTIYF,TGTGCCAGCAGTTTTGCGGGGGTAAACACCATATATTTT
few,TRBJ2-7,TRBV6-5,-,CASRRSPYEQYF,TGTGCCAGCAGGAGAAGTCCCTACGAGCAGTACTTC
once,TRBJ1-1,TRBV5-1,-,CASSLAGRAEAFF,TGCGCCAGCAGCTTGGCAGGGCGGGCTGAAGCTTTCTTT
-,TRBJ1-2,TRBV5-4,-,CASSPDNNYGYTF,TGTGCCAGCAGCCCAGATAATAACTATGGCTACACCTTC
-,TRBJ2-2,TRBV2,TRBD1,CAGGDRGTGELFF,TGTGCCGGAGGGGACAGGGGAACCGGGGAGCTGTTTTTT
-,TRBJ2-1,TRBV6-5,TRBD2,CASSYLAGGYLNEQFF,TGTGCCAGCAGTTACCTTGCGGGAGGGTATCTTAATGAGCAGTTCTTC
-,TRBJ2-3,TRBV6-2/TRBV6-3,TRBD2,CASSSGLAYASTDTQYF,TGTGCCAGCAGTTCGGGACTAGCCTATGCGAGCACAGATACGCAGTATTTT
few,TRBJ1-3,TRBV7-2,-,CASSLAREGHTIYF,TGTGCCAGCAGCTTAGCGCGGGAGGGACACACCATATATTTT
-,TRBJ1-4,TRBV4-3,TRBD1,CASSQAVGGGEKLFF,TGCGCCAGCAGCCAGGCCGTAGGGGGCGGAGAAAAACTGTTTTTT
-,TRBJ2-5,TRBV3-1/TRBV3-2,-,CASSQGGAGVQETQYF,TGTGCCAGCAGCCAAGGGGGAGCGGGCGTACAAGAGACCCAGTACTTC
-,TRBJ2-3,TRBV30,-,CAWRVRGGGLSTDTQYF,TGTGCCTGGAGGGTTCGGGGAGGGGGGTTGAGCACAGATACGCAGTATTTT
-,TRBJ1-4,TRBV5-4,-,CASSLFPAEKLFF,TGTGCCAGCAGCTTGTTTCCGGCTGAAAAACTGTTTTTT
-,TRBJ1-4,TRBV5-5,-,CASSALREWEKLFF,TGTGCCAGCAGCGCATTGAGGGAGTGGGAAAAACTGTTTTTT
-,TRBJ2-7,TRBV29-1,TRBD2,CSVERSGELEQYF,TGCAGCGTTGAGAGGAGCGGGGAGCTCGAGCAGTACTTC
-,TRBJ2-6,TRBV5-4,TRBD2,CASSPGGVGFIANVLTF,TGTGCCAGCAGCCCGGGGGGGGTGGGATTTATAGCCAACGTCCTGACTTTC
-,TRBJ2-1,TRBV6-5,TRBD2,CASSFGTSGGVYEQFF,TGTGCCAGCAGTTTCGGGACTAGCGGGGGGGTCTATGAGCAGTTCTTC
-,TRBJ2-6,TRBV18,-,CASSKEAGANVLTF,TGTGCCAGCTCAAAAGAAGCTGGGGCCAACGTCCTGACTTTC
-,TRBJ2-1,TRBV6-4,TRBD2,CASSDQTSGHYNEQFF,TGTGCCAGCAGTGACCAGACTAGCGGGCATTACAATGAGCAGTTCTTC
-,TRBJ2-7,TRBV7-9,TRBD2,CASSLVGGSYEQYF,TGTGCCAGCAGCTTAGTAGGCGGGAGCTACGAGCAGTACTTC
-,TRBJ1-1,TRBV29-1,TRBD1,CSAAGVQGANTEAFF,TGCAGCGCCGCGGGGGTGCAGGGGGCGAACACTGAAGCTTTCTTT
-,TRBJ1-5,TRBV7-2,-,CASSLEGQGSNQPQHF,TGTGCCAGCAGCTTAGAGGGCCAGGGTAGCAATCAGCCCCAGCATTTT
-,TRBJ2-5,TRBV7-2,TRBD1,CASSPTGPGIETQYF,TGTGCCAGCAGCCCGACAGGGCCGGGAATCGAGACCCAGTACTTC
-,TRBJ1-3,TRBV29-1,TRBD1,CSVGGTGAGNTIYF,TGCAGCGTCGGGGGGACAGGAGCTGGAAACACCATATATTTT
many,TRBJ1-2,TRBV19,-,CASSMNLNYGYTF,TGTGCCAGTAGTATGAACCTTAACTATGGCTACACCTTC
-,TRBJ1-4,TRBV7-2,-,CASSLVGGYGEKLFF,TGTGCCAGCAGCTTAGTTGGGGGCTACGGCGAAAAACTGTTTTTT
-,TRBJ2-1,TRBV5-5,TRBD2,CASRPGLAGLRSYNEQFF,TGTGCCAGCCGACCAGGACTAGCGGGGTTACGCTCCTACAATGAGCAGTTCTTC
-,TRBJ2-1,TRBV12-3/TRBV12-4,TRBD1,CASSLDRPQFF,TGTGCCAGCAGTTTGGACAGGCCCCAGTTCTTC
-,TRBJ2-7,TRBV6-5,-,CASSYRVFYEQYF,TGTGCCAGCAGTTACAGGGTGTTCTACGAGCAGTACTTC
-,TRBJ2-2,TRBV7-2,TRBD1,CASRLRTGVTGELFF,TGTGCCAGCAGACTCCGGACAGGGGTCACCGGGGAGCTGTTTTTT
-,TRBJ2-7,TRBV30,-,CAWSVASEQYF,TGTGCCTGGAGTGTAGCGAGCGAGCAGTACTTC
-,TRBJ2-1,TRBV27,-,CASSSPGPRINEQFF,TGTGCCAGCAGTTCCCCCGGGCCCCGGATCAATGAGCAGTTCTTC
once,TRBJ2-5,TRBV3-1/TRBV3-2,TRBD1,CASSHGTGQETQYF,TGTGCCAGCAGCCATGGGACAGGCCAAGAGACCCAGTACTTC
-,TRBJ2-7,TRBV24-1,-,CATSDRVSSYEQYF,TGTGCCACCAGTGATCGGGTAAGCTCCTACGAGCAGTACTTC
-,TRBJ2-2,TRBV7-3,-,CASSLGAANTGELFF,TGTGCCAGCAGCTTAGGAGCAGCGAACACCGGGGAGCTGTTTTTT
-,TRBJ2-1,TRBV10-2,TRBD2,CASSEASGDLYNEQFF,TGCGCCAGCAGTGAAGCTAGCGGGGACCTTTACAATGAGCAGTTCTTC
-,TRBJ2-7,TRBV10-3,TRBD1,CAISGQGSPYEQYF,TGTGCCATCAGTGGACAGGGGAGCCCCTACGAGCAGTACTTC
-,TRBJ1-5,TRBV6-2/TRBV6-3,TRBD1,CASSYPRTGGNQPQHF,TGTGCCAGCAGTTATCCCAGGACAGGGGGGAATCAGCCCCAGCATTTT